The 18 T cell receptor beta chains in this list originate from one sample, sequenced in a study of cytotoxic CD8 clonotypes in ibrutinib-treated CLL. Profiled with immunoSEQ multiplex PCR; TCRdb holds only in-frame clones, not every one. This table holds roughly 160,000 clones, about 84% found once. The starting material was PBMCs, obtained after 24 months of ibrutinib treatment. These receptors were taken from a human donor with chronic lymphocytic leukemia.

This clone was picked up a small number of times. The chain joins TRBV19 to TRBJ1-1; D uncertain. The CDR3 totals 14 residues. Per the germline V gene, CDR1 is LNHDA and CDR2 is SQIVND (reference sequence). V lost 1 base and J lost 6, with 12 bases in between. The CDR3 coding sequence is TGTGCCAGTAGTATAGGACAATCCCGACCTGAAGCTTTCTTT. It codes for CASSIGQSRPEAFF.

The sample holds one count of this clone. CDR3: CATTVSDPYGYTF. The CDR3 nucleotides read TGTGCCACCACGGTTTCAGACCCCTATGGCTACACCTTC. V and J are TRBV2 and TRBJ1-2, with D uncertain. V shed 10 bases and J shed 4 bases, with 16 bases lying between them. From germline, CDR1 is SNHLY and CDR2 FYNNEI. There are 13 residues in the CDR3.

This chain joins TRBV6-1 and TRBJ2-7; 12 nucleotides agree with TRBD2. This CDR3 has 15 residues. After removal of 1 base from V and 6 bases from J, the junction contained 4 bases not matched to a gene. Germline lookup yields CDR1 MNHNS and CDR2 SASEGT. Written as DNA, the CDR3 is TGTGCCAGCAGTGAAGAGACTAGCGGGAGCTTCGAGCAGTACTTC. This gives the protein CASSEETSGSFEQYF.

The chain is built from TRBV9 and TRBJ2-7; possibly TRBD1 for D (6 bases). This CDR3 has 15 residues. Trimming took 3 bases from V and 3 from J, leaving 16 bases between them. CDR1 SGDLS and CDR2 YYNGEE come from the germline V gene. CDR3 loop: CASSGSVDRRYEQYF. CDR3 DNA sequence: TGTGCCAGCAGCGGCTCGGTTGACAGGCGCTACGAGCAGTACTTC.

This clone is a singleton in its sample. Written as DNA, the CDR3 is TGTGCCAGCAGCCCGGGATTTAGGGCTGGAAACACCATATATTTT. This sequence encodes CASSPGFRAGNTIYF. The chain recombines TRBV9 with TRBJ1-3, with D uncertain. The V end lost 4 bases, the J end lost 2 bases, and 13 bases lay between the germline ends. Germline-derived CDR1 and CDR2 are SGDLS and YYNGEE. This CDR3 has 15 amino acids.

The chain couples TRBV10-3 to TRBJ1-3; unclear D gene. V shed 7 bases and J shed 3 bases, with 19 bases lying between them. The CDR3 totals 16 residues. CDR1 ENHRY and CDR2 SYGVKD come from the germline V gene. The DNA for the CDR3 is TGTGCCATCAACCCCCTGAACGGGTTGGATGGAAACACCATATATTTT. Translated, it gives CAINPLNGLDGNTIYF.

The chain links TRBV11-2 to TRBJ1-2; D is possibly TRBD1 (5 bases). CDR1 is SGHAT, CDR2 FQNNGV, per germline. This CDR3 region has 18 residues. V lost 5 bases and J 8 bases, leaving 30 bases between the germline ends. Written as DNA, the CDR3 is TGTGCCAGCAGCCCGGACCCATTTGGGGACGGACGACGGTCGGGCTACACCTTC. Its translation is CASSPDPFGDGRRSGYTF.

This rearrangement joins TRBV2 to TRBJ1-4; 8 bases are a match to TRBD1. CDR1 SNHLY and CDR2 FYNNEI come from the germline V gene. CDR3 length: 16 amino acids. The trim removed 6 bases at V and 2 bases at J, leaving 8 bases unmatched. CDR3 nucleotide sequence: TGTGCCAGCAGCTTACTCAGACAGGGGACTAATGAAAAACTGTTTTTT. Protein product: CASSLLRQGTNEKLFF.

This clone was recorded once. The V call is TRBV6-1, the J call TRBJ2-7; no firm D call. The CDR3 has 10 residues. Germline V gene lookup returns CDR1 MNHNS and CDR2 SASEGT. Trimming pared 6 bases from V and 6 bases from J, leaving 6 bases between. The DNA for the CDR3 is TGTGCCAGCAGGGAAAGCGAGCAGTACTTC. Its translation is CASRESEQYF.

This sequence joins TRBV12-5 and TRBJ2-6; D uncertain. Germline lookup yields CDR1 LGHNT and CDR2 FRNRAP. Deletions cut 7 bases from V and 0 bases from J, with 19 bases between. This CDR3 has 18 residues. CDR3 protein: CASASTPQTYSGANVLTF. CDR3 nucleotide sequence: TGTGCTAGTGCCTCCACCCCTCAAACTTACTCTGGGGCCAACGTCCTGACTTTC.

This rearrangement joins TRBV7-6 to TRBJ2-3, with D perhaps assigned TRBD1 or TRBD2 (6 bases each). From germline, CDR1 is SGHVS and CDR2 FNYEAQ. This CDR3 region has 15 residues. Trimming pared 2 bases from V and 4 bases from J, leaving 13 bases between. The CDR3 DNA reads as TGTGCCAGCAGCTTAAGGGGGGATGTCGCAGATACGCAGTATTTT. This translates into CASSLRGDVADTQYF.

The chain joins TRBV7-9 to TRBJ1-1; 7 nucleotides align to TRBD1. Germline values: CDR1 SEHNR, CDR2 FQNEAQ (reference sequence). V shed 5 bases, J shed 1 base, and the junction held 4 bases outside the gene matches. The CDR3 has 14 residues. CDR3 loop: CASSLQGWNTEAFF. The CDR3 nucleotides are TGTGCCAGCAGCCTACAGGGGTGGAACACTGAAGCTTTCTTT.

V usage is TRBV2 and J usage is TRBJ2-1; 9 positions agree with TRBD2. Per the germline V gene, CDR1 is SNHLY and CDR2 is FYNNEI. The CDR3 contains 14 residues. The trim removed 4 bases at V and 8 bases at J, leaving 6 bases unmatched. DNA of the CDR3: TGTGCCAGCAGTGCTCTAGCGGGGTGGGATGAGCAGTTCTTC. Translated, it gives CASSALAGWDEQFF.

The rearrangement links TRBV9 to TRBJ1-1, with D tentatively TRBD1 (6 bases). Trimming pared 6 bases from V and 3 bases from J, leaving 12 bases between. CDR3 length equals 13 residues. Germline CDR1 SGDLS, CDR2 YYNGEE. CDR3 sequence reads: CASMGAVDTEAFF. In DNA, the CDR3 is TGTGCCAGCATGGGGGCCGTGGACACTGAAGCTTTCTTT. The complete variable domain, with remaining parts taken from reference TRBV9 and TRBJ1-1, reads DSGVTQTPKHLITATGQRVTLRCSPRSGDLSVYWYQQSLDQGLQFLIQYYNGEERAKGNILERFSAQQFPDLHSELNLSSLELGDSALYFCASMGAVDTEAFFGQGTRLTVV.

The V call is TRBV15, the J call TRBJ2-3; TRBD2 agrees at 14 bases. V shed 0 bases, J shed 4 bases, and the junction held 9 bases outside the gene matches. Germline CDR1 reads LNHNV; CDR2 reads YYDKDF (reference sequence). CDR3 size: 19 residues. CDR3 amino acids: CATSRDFGTSGSSPDTQYF. In DNA, the CDR3 is TGTGCCACCAGCAGAGATTTTGGGACTAGCGGGAGTTCCCCAGATACGCAGTATTTT.

This clone was seen a few times. This rearrangement joins TRBV19 to TRBJ2-1, with 8 bases fitting TRBD2. Germline V gives CDR1 LNHDA, CDR2 SQIVND (reference sequence). V was pared by 8 bases and J by 6 bases, with 9 bases of the junction left unmatched. The CDR3 consists of 14 residues. CDR3 sequence: CASGKREPSNEQFF. CDR3 bases: TGTGCCAGTGGGAAGCGGGAGCCTTCCAATGAGCAGTTCTTC.

The CDR3 DNA reads TGTGCCAGCAGTTTATTGGCACTAGCGGGTGAGGTGACGCAGTATTTT. This gives the protein CASSLLALAGEVTQYF. The V and J genes are TRBV28 and TRBJ2-3; 9 positions match TRBD2. V lost 1 base and J lost 9; bases outside the gene matches: 11. The CDR3 totals 16 residues. In germline, CDR1 is MDHEN, CDR2 SYDVKM.

The chain uses TRBV6-1 and TRBJ1-1, with D uncertain. CDR1 is MNHNS, CDR2 SASEGT, per germline. Trimming took off 11 bases at V and 1 base at J, with 14 bases between the two ends. The CDR3 totals 13 residues. CDR3 bases: TGTGCCGTCACGTTCAGCGAGAACACTGAAGCTTTCTTT. Translated: CAVTFSENTEAFF.